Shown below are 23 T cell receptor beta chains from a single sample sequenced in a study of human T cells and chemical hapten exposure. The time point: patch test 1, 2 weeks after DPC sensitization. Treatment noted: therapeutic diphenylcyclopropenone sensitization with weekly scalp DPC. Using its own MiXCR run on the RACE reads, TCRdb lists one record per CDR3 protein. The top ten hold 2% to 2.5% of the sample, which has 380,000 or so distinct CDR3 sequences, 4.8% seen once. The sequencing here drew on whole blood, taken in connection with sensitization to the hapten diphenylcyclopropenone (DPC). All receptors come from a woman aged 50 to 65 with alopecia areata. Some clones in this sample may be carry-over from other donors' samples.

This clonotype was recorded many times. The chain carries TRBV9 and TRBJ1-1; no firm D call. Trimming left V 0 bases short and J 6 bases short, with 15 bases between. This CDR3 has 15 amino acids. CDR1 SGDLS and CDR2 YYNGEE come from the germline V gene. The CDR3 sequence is CASSVGPYTPPEAFF. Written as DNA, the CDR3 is TGTGCCAGCAGCGTAGGCCCTTACACCCCTCCTGAAGCTTTCTTT.

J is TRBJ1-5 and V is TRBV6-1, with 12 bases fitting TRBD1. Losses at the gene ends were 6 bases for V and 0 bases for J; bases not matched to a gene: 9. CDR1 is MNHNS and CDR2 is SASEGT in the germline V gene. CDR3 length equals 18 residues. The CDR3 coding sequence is TGTGCCAGCAGAGCTCTGGGACAGGGGGCTTCTAGCAATCAGCCCCAGCATTTT. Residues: CASRALGQGASSNQPQHF.

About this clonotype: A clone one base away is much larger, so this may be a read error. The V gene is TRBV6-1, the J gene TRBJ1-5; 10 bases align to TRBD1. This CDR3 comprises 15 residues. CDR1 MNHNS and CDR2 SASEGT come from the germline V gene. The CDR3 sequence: CASSELDRGVQTQHF. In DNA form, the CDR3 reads TGTGCCAGCAGTGAGTTGGACAGGGGGGTTCAGACCCAGCATTTT.

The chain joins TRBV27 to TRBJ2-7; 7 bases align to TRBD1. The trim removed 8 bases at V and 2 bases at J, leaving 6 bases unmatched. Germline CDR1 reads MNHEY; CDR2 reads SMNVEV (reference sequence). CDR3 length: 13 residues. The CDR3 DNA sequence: TGTGCCAGCGGATCCGGGACAGCCTACGAGCAGTACTTC. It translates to CASGSGTAYEQYF.

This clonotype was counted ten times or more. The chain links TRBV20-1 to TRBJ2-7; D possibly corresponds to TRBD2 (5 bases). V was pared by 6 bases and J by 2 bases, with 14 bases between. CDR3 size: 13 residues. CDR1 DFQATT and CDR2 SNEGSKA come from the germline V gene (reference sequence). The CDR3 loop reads CSAIPGLAYEQYF. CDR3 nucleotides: TGCAGTGCAATACCTGGACTCGCCTACGAGCAGTACTTC.

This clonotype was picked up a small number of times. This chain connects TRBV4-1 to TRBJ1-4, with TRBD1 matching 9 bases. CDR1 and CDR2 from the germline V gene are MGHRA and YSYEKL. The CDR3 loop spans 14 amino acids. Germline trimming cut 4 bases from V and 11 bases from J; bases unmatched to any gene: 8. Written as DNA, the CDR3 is TGCGCCAGCAGCCTTGGACAGGGGATGAGGAAACTGTTTTTT. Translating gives CASSLGQGMRKLFF.

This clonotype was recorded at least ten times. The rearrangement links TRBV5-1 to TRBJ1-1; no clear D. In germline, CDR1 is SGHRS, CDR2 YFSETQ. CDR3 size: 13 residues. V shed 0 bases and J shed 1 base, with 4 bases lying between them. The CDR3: CASSLDTNTEAFF. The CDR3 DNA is TGCGCCAGCAGCTTGGATACGAACACTGAAGCTTTCTTT.

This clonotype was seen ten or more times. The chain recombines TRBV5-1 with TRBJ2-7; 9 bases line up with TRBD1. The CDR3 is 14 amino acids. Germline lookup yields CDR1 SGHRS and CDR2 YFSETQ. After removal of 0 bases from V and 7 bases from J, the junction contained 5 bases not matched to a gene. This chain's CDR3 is CASSLDRGPGEQYF. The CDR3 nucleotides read TGCGCCAGCAGCTTGGACAGGGGGCCAGGGGAGCAGTACTTC.

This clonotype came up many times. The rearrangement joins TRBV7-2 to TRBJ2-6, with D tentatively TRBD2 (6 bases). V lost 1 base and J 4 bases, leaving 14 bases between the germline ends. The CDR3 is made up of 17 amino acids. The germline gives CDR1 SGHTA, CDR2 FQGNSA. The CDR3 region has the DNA TGTGCCAGCAGCTTAGGTTCTGGGACTGGCGGGGCCAACGTCCTGACTTTC. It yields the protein CASSLGSGTGGANVLTF.

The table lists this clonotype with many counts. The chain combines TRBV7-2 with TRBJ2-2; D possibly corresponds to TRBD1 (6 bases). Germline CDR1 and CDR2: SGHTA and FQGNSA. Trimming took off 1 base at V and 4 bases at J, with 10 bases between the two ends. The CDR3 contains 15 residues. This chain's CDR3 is CASSLGGQITGELFF. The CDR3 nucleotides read TGTGCCAGCAGCTTAGGCGGACAGATCACCGGGGAGCTGTTTTTT.

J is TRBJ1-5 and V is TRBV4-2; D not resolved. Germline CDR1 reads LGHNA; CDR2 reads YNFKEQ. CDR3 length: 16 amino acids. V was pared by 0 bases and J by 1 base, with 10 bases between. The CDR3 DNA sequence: TGTGCCAGCAGCCAAGAGGCCCAACGAAGCAATCAGCCCCAGCATTTT. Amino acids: CASSQEAQRSNQPQHF.

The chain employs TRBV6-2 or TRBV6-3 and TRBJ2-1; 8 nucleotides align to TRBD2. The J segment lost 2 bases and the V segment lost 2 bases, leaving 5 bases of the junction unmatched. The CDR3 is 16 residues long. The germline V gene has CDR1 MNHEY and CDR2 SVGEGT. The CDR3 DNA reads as TGTGCCAGCAGTTACCCACTAGCGGTACCCTACAATGAGCAGTTCTTC. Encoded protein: CASSYPLAVPYNEQFF.

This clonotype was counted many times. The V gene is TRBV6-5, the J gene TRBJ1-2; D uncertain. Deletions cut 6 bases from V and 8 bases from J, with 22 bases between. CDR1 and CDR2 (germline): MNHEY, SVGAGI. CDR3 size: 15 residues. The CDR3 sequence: CASRGSRGGENGYTF. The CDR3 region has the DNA TGTGCCAGCAGGGGATCCCGTGGTGGGGAAAACGGCTACACCTTC.

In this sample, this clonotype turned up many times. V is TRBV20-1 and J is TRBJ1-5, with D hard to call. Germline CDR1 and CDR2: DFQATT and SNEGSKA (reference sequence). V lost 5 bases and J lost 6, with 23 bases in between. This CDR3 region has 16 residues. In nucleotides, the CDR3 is TGCAGTGCTGGAGCCCAGTTAGACGGTCCGACTCAGCCCCAGCATTTT. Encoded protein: CSAGAQLDGPTQPQHF.

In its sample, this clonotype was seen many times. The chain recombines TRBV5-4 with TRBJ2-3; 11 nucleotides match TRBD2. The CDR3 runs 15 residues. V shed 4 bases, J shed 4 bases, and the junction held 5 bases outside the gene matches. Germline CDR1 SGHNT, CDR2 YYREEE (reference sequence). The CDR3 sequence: CASSRTSGPSDTQYF. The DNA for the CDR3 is TGTGCCAGCAGCCGGACTAGCGGGCCTTCAGATACGCAGTATTTT.

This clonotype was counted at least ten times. The CDR3 protein is CSARDTNYEQYF. CDR3 DNA: TGCAGTGCCAGGGACACGAACTACGAGCAGTACTTC. The chain uses TRBV20-1 and TRBJ2-7; D perhaps matches TRBD1 (6 bases). This CDR3 spans 12 amino acids. V was pared by 6 bases and J by 3 bases, with 12 bases between. The germline V gene has CDR1 DFQATT and CDR2 SNEGSKA (reference sequence).

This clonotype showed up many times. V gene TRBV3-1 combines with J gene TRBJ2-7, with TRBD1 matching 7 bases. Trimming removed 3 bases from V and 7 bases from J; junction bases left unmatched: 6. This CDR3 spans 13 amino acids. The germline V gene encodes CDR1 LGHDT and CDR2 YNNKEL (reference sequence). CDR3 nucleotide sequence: TGTGCCAGCAGCCACGACAGGGTGGGAGAGCAGTACTTC. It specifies CASSHDRVGEQYF.

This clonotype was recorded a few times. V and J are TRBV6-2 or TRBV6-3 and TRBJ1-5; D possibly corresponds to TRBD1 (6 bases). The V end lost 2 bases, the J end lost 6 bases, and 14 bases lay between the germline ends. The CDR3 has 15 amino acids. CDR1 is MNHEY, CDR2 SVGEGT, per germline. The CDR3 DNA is TGTGCCAGCAGTTACAACAGGGCCGTAGGTCAGCCCCAGCATTTT. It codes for CASSYNRAVGQPQHF.

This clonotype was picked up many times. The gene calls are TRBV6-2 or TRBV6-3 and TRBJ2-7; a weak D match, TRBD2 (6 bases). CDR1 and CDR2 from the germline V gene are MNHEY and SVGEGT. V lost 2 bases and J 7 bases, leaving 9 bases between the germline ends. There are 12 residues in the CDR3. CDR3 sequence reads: CASSYGGLEQYF. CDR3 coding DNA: TGTGCCAGCAGTTACGGCGGACTAGAGCAGTACTTC.

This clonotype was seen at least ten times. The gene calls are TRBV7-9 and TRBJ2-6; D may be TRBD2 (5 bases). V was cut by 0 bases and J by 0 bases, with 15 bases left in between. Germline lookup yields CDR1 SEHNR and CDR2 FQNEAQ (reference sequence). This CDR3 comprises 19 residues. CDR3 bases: TGTGCCAGCAGCTTAGCGCGGGCTGCGGAGCACTCTGGGGCCAACGTCCTGACTTTC. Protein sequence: CASSLARAAEHSGANVLTF.

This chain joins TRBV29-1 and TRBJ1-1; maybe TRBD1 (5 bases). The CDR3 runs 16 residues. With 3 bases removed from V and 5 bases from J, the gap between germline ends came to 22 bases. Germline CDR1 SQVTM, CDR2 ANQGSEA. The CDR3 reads CSVESRGGDTETEAFF. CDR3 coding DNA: TGCAGCGTTGAGTCTAGGGGAGGTGATACTGAGACTGAAGCTTTCTTT.

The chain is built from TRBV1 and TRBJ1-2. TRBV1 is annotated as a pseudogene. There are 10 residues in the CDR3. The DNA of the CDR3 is TGCACCAGCAGCCCGTATGGCTACACCTTC. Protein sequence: CTSSPYGYTF.

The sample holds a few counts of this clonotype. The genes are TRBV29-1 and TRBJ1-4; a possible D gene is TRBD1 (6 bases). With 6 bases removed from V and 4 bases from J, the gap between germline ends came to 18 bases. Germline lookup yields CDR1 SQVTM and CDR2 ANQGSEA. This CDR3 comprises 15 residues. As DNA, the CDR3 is TGCAGCGTAGAACTCCCGGGACACTATAATGAAAAACTGTTTTTT. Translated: CSVELPGHYNEKLFF.